Shown below are 13 T cell receptor beta chains from a single sample sequenced in a study of blood T cell repertoires in COVID-19 (dated by TCRdb to the early 2020s). Library creation used the immunoSEQ multiplex PCR assay. TCRdb stores this immuneACCESS table with in-frame sequences only. Part of the clones is absent; in the studies checked, under half of the shortfall reflects unresolved V genes, and no reason is known for the rest. The sample has roughly 160,000 clones on record, roughly four fifths of them singletons. Roughly 9.6% of the sample is in the top ten clones. The source material was PBMCs or T cells enriched from blood (not recorded which). Every receptor here comes from a man between 45 and 60 years old who had recovered from COVID-19.

The CDR3: CASSPGTGSTDTQYF. The CDR3 DNA follows: TGCGCCAGCAGCCCAGGGACTGGTAGCACAGATACGCAGTATTTT. The rearrangement links TRBV5-1 to TRBJ2-3; possibly TRBD2 for D (6 bases). This CDR3 contains 15 residues. With 4 bases removed from V and 0 bases from J, the gap between germline ends came to 12 bases. Germline loops: CDR1 SGHRS, CDR2 YFSETQ.

This chain connects TRBV27 to TRBJ1-5, with D perhaps TRBD1 (5 bases). Germline-derived CDR1 and CDR2 are MNHEY and SMNVEV (reference sequence). The CDR3 covers 10 residues. This chain's CDR3 is CGQSNQPQHF. CDR3 in DNA: TGTGGACAGTCGAATCAGCCCCAGCATTTT.

The rearrangement joins TRBV10-3 to TRBJ1-2, with D perhaps TRBD1 (6 bases). The CDR3 loop spans 14 amino acids. V dropped 5 bases and J dropped 1 base, with 11 bases sitting between them. The germline CDR1 and CDR2 sequences are ENHRY and SYGVKD. CDR3 in amino acids: CAISLTGLNYGYTF. The CDR3 bases are TGTGCCATCAGTCTCACAGGGCTTAACTATGGCTACACCTTC.

The chain employs TRBV24-1 and TRBJ2-3, with 10 bases matching TRBD2. CDR3 size: 17 residues. Germline V CDR1 and CDR2: KGHDR, SFDVKD. After removal of 3 bases from V and 3 bases from J, the junction contained 8 bases not matched to a gene. The CDR3 region is CATSDATSGKETDTQYF. The CDR3 nucleotides are TGTGCCACCAGTGATGCCACTAGCGGGAAAGAAACAGATACGCAGTATTTT.

The chain joins TRBV5-1 to TRBJ2-5; TRBD2 matches 12 bases. V lost 5 bases, J lost 2 bases, and 7 bases stayed unmatched. Germline V gene sequence: CDR1 SGHRS, CDR2 YFSETQ. The CDR3 is made up of 16 amino acids. The CDR3 region is CASSQRLAGAQETQYF. The CDR3, as DNA: TGCGCCAGCAGTCAACGACTAGCGGGGGCACAAGAGACCCAGTACTTC.

The chain employs TRBV4-1 and TRBJ1-2; maybe TRBD1 (6 bases). Trimming cost V 0 bases and J 3 bases, with 11 bases left between them. The CDR3 runs to 15 residues. The germline V gene has CDR1 MGHRA and CDR2 YSYEKL. The CDR3 nucleotides read TGCGCCAGCAGCCAAGATATCCGACAGGACTATGGCTACACCTTC. Translation: CASSQDIRQDYGYTF.

The genes are TRBV9 and TRBJ2-3, with D possibly TRBD1 on 5 matching bases. Trimming took off 0 bases at V and 6 bases at J, with 5 bases between the two ends. CDR3 size: 12 residues. Per the germline V gene, CDR1 is SGDLS and CDR2 is YYNGEE. CDR3: CASSVAGDTQYF. CDR3 DNA sequence: TGTGCCAGCAGCGTAGCAGGGGATACGCAGTATTTT.

This rearrangement joins TRBV28 to TRBJ2-1, with D perhaps TRBD2 (5 bases). Germline CDR1 MDHEN, CDR2 SYDVKM. This CDR3 has 13 amino acids. With 6 bases removed from V and 6 bases from J, the gap between germline ends came to 12 bases. The CDR3 DNA is TGTGCCAGCAGAAGCGGCGGGCCCAATGAGCAGTTCTTC. Protein: CASRSGGPNEQFF.

This chain links TRBV5-1 with TRBJ2-1, with D possibly TRBD2 on 6 matching bases. CDR3 length: 13 residues. V shed 3 bases and J shed 7 bases, with 11 bases lying between them. Germline V CDR1 and CDR2: SGHRS, YFSETQ. The CDR3 coding sequence is TGCGCCAGCAGCTCCCTCGGGGGTAATGAGCAGTTCTTC. Its protein product is CASSSLGGNEQFF.

The chain carries TRBV2 and TRBJ2-7; 9 nucleotides line up with TRBD2. The V gene end was trimmed by 6 bases and the J gene end by 0 bases; junction bases not matched to a gene: 9. The CDR3 contains 16 residues. Per germline, CDR1 SNHLY and CDR2 FYNNEI. CDR3 in DNA: TGTGCCAGCAGCGGAAGCTTAGCGGGGGTCTCCTACGAGCAGTACTTC. Amino acids: CASSGSLAGVSYEQYF.

This clone appeared a few times. The rearrangement joins TRBV25-1 to TRBJ1-6, with 11 nucleotides matching TRBD1. The junction had 2 bases not matched to a gene; V was cut back by 6 bases and J by 4 bases. Germline-derived CDR1 and CDR2 are MGHDK and SYGVNS. The CDR3 length is 15 residues. For the CDR3, the DNA is TGTGCCAGCAGCGGGACAGGGGGATATAATTCACCCCTCCACTTT. This encodes CASSGTGGYNSPLHF.

The genes are TRBV19 and TRBJ2-3; the D gene is possibly TRBD2 (5 bases). With 1 base removed from V and 5 bases from J, the gap between germline ends came to 7 bases. This CDR3 has 13 amino acids. CDR1 is LNHDA and CDR2 is SQIVND in the germline V gene (reference sequence). The CDR3 loop reads CASSIGLQDTQYF. In DNA, the CDR3 is TGTGCCAGTAGTATAGGACTACAAGATACGCAGTATTTT. Variable domain in full (rest from reference TRBV19 and TRBJ2-3): DGGITQSPKYLFRKEGQNVTLSCEQNLNHDAMYWYRQDPGQGLRLIYYSQIVNDFQKGDIAEGYSVSREKKESFPLTVTSAQKNPTAFYLCASSIGLQDTQYFGPGTRLTVL.

This chain uses TRBV27 with TRBJ2-1; TRBD2 matches at 11 bases. V dropped 6 bases and J dropped 9; count of bases not matched to a gene: 7. The CDR3 has 14 amino acids. CDR1 is MNHEY, CDR2 SMNVEV, per germline (reference sequence). For the CDR3, the DNA is TGTGCCAGCAGCCCAGGCCTAGCGGGGGGTGAGCAGTTCTTC. Amino acid sequence: CASSPGLAGGEQFF.